In its sample, the clone carrying this T cell receptor beta chain was seen many times. Its specificity is not known. The data are from a study of identical twins. The CDR3 consists of 13 residues. Germline V gives CDR1 SQVTM, CDR2 ANQGSEA. V was cut by 4 bases and J by 0 bases, with 10 bases left in between. General study results and limits: A partial confounding effect on zero-insertion analyses could come from invariant MAIT and iNKT cells.

TCRdb analysed the 5' RACE reads with MiXCR anew, one entry per CDR3 protein. The repertoire holds a few hundred thousand distinct CDR3 sequences, with around 15% as singletons. This sample also appeared in a second study, on yellow fever vaccine responses in identical twins.

The specimen was CD4+ T cells sorted from blood. The TCR comes from a woman aged 18-29 years in good health. The V call is TRBV29-1, the J call TRBJ2-7; D unresolved. CDR3 bases: TGCAGCGTTGGAACAGACGCCTCCTACGAGCAGTACTTC. Translated: CSVGTDASYEQYF.